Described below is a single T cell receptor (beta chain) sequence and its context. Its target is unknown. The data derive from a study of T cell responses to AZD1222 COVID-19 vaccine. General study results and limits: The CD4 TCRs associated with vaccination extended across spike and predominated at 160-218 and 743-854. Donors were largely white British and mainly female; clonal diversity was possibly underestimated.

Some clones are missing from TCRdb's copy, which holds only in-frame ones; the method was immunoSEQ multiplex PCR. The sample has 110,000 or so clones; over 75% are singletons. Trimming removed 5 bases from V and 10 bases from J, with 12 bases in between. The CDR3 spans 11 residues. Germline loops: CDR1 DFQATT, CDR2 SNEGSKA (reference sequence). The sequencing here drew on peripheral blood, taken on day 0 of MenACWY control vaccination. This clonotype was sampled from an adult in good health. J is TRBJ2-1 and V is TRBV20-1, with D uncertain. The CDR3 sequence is CSAQPRAEQFF. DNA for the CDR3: TGCAGTGCTCAACCCCGGGCCGAGCAGTTCTTC.